This T cell receptor (beta chain) was sequenced for a study of immune evolution from preneoplasia to lung adenocarcinoma. H&E slides confirmed each diagnosis, reviewed by two pathologists independently. Trimming left V 6 bases short and J 0 bases short, with 11 bases between. The CDR3 sequence is 15 residues long. Germline CDR1 is SNHLY and CDR2 is FYNNEI. Here immunoSEQ multiplex PCR was the method, and the copy in TCRdb shows in-frame clones only, minus some. Here the sample spans 2,500 to 3,000 clones, 85% to 90% being singletons. This clone was seen only a few times. The chain has TRBV2 and TRBJ1-4; D might be TRBD1 (5 bases). The receptor comes from a person between 60 and 79 years old with lung adenocarcinoma. Sequencing was carried out using FFPE adjacent normal lung tissue. The DNA for the CDR3 is TGTGCCAGCAGGGGGACCGAAGCAACTAATGAAAAACTGTTTTTT. Translating it yields CASRGTEATNEKLFF.